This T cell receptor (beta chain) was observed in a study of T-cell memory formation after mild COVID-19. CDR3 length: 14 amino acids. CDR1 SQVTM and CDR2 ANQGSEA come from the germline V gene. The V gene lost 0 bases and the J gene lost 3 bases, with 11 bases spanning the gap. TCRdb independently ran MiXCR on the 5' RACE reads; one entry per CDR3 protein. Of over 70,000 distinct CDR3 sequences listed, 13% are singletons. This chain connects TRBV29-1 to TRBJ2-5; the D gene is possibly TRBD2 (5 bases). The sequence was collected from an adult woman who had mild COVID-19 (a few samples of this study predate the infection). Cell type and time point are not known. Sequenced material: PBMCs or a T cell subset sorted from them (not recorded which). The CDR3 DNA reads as TGCAGCGTTGAAGATCTGAGGGCAGAAGAGACCCAGTACTTC. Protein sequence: CSVEDLRAEETQYF.